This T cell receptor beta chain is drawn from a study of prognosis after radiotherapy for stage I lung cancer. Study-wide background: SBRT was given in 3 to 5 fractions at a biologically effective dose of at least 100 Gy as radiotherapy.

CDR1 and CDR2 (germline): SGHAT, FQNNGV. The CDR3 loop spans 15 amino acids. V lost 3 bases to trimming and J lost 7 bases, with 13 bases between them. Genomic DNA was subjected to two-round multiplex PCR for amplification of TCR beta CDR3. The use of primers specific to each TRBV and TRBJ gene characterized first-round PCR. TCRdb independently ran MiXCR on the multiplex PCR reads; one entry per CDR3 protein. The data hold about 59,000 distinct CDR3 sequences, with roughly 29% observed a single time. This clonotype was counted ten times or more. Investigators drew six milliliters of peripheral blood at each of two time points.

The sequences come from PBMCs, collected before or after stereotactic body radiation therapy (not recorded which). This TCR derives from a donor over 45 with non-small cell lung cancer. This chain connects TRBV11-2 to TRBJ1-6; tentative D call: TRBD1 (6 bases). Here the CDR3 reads CASSFIGQRNSPLHF. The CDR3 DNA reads TGTGCCAGCAGCTTCATAGGACAGAGAAATTCACCCCTCCACTTT.